These T cell receptor beta chains were read from a single sample in a study of T cell clones after liver transplantation. Repertoires were generated with immunoSEQ multiplex PCR, while TCRdb's copy carries only in-frame clones and drops some. The sample records 90,000 to 120,000 clones, approximately 78% being singletons. The specimen was CD4+ T cells from blood, collected before liver transplant. Source of these receptors: a human donor who received a liver transplant. Each CDR3 is given with its conserved first and last residue.

v_call,cdr3_aa
TRBV6-1,CASSESPGVGQPQHF
TRBV27,CASSGQAGLFQPQHF
TRBV7-2,CASRVTGIPKNIQYF
TRBV18,CASSYDRASLNTEAFF
TRBV25-1,CASQRDLYYGYTF
TRBV28,CASSFGQGVESNQPQHF
TRBV7-2,CASSLRLEQYF
TRBV5-6,CASSLERGKSPLHF
TRBV25-1,CASSELGGSGYGYTF
TRBV21-1,CASSEVQGLYEQYF
TRBV7-6,CASSLRQAPPHLHF
TRBV10-3,CATGVGGQYF
TRBV21-1,CASSTSIPPRSGDEKLFF
TRBV5-1,CASSLADRSSGNTIYF
TRBV15,CATSRTRSYNEQFF
TRBV25-1,CASSESEGTGFAGELFF
TRBV11-2,CASSLDRGSSLYGYTF
TRBV11-2,CASSPVGRRGYEQFF
TRBV6-5,CASSYSYIGGRYEQYF
TRBV6-4,CASSDSWRKNTGELFF
TRBV7-2,CASSLGFLQPQHF
TRBV2,CASSVLLAYEQYF
TRBV11-2,CASSPPGPYTDTQYF
TRBV11-2,CASSLVGQYTEAFF
TRBV5-1,CASSLTGSGSNQPQHF
TRBV27,CASKTGGRYEQYF
TRBV19,CASKVDPADTEAFF
TRBV12-5,CASGLVRGGYNEQFF
TRBV5-1,CASSPTYRGEDEKLFF
TRBV5-1,CASSFGETNEKLFF
TRBV6-5,CASSQGQRGYTF
TRBV15,CATSSGRGGTGELFF
TRBV5-4,CASSLAGTNYGYTF
TRBV4-2,CASSPMGLNTDTQYF
TRBV11-3,CASSSRDRGNEQFF
TRBV5-1,CASSLTGTQETQYF
TRBV29-1,CSVLSARGAHTDTQYF
TRBV7-8,CASSLMSRQSIYYGYTF
TRBV5-1,CASSFTYTDTQYF
TRBV7-2,CASSLEGDRGVEKLFF
TRBV4-2,CASSQDLAGGGANVLTF
TRBV4-3,CASSQDLPDDEQYF
TRBV27,CASSYLRTTVFTEAFF
TRBV15,CATFAWTGREEQFF
TRBV19,CASSSGYGANVLTF
TRBV27,CASSSTGHQPQHF
TRBV18,CASSPPGRDIAKNIQYF
TRBV29-1,CSVGVGGSSYEQYF
TRBV27,CASSLLEQYF
TRBV14,CASSPRVPGRMNTEAFF